In its sample, the clone carrying this T cell receptor (beta chain) was seen a few times. The participants were between about 18 and 90 years old and came from 24 US areas. The sample belongs to a study of blood T cell repertoires in COVID-19. The wider study: There were acute and convalescent COVID-19 samples, and they came from the United States, Italy and Spain.

This CDR3 contains 18 residues. CDR1 is KGHSH, CDR2 LQKENI, per germline. V was cut by 0 bases and J by 0 bases, with 12 bases left in between. Libraries were prepared by immunoSEQ multiplex PCR; TCRdb keeps only in-frame clonotypes and omits some of them. Among some 490,000 clones listed, 88% were seen once. Material: PBMCs or T cells enriched from blood (not recorded which). This clonotype was obtained from a woman aged 55-70 years who had recovered from COVID-19. The V and J genes are TRBV18 and TRBJ1-6, with D maybe TRBD1 (6 bases). The CDR3 coding sequence is TGTGCCAGCTCACCACCGACTACAGGGAGCTCCTATAATTCACCCCTCCACTTT. The encoded protein is CASSPPTTGSSYNSPLHF.